A selection of T cell receptor beta chains follows, all from one sample in a study of beta chain features in type 1 diabetes. The table came from immunoSEQ multiplex PCR; TCRdb's copy has only in-frame clones and leaves some out. The sample holds approximately 380,000 clones, about 15% seen once. Specimen: naive CD4+ T cells from blood. The receptors were sampled from a woman aged 18-29 years in good health. Each CDR3 is given with its conserved first and last residue. D genes are given only for firm matches. Part of the rows lack a size; the others show once, few, many or a class for expanded clones.

V	size	D	J	DNA	CDR3
TRBV18	few	.	TRBJ2-7	TGTGCCAGCTCACCGGACAGAACTATCTACGAGCAGTACTTC	CASSPDRTIYEQYF
TRBV25-1	few	TRBD2	TRBJ2-3	TGTGCCAGCAGTGAGGTTCGCGGGGGGCTCGCTACAGATACGCAGTATTTT	CASSEVRGGLATDTQYF
TRBV5-1	.	.	TRBJ2-3	TGCGCCAGCAGCTTGGACTTCCCGGCAGATACGCAGTATTTT	CASSLDFPADTQYF
TRBV6-5	.	TRBD2	TRBJ2-2	TGTGCCAGCAGAAGGCAGACACTAGCGTCTGGGGAGCTGTTTTTT	CASRRQTLASGELFF
TRBV2	.	TRBD1	TRBJ1-5	TGTGCCAGCAGTGAAAGACAGGGGAAGCCCCAGCATTTT	CASSERQGKPQHF
TRBV5-1	.	TRBD2	TRBJ2-1	TGCGCCAGCACCTTGGGACTAGCTAGCAATGAGCAGTTCTTC	CASTLGLASNEQFF
TRBV15	.	.	TRBJ2-1	TGTGCCACCAGCAGATCGACAGTAAGAGCCAATGAGCAGTTCTTC	CATSRSTVRANEQFF
TRBV28	few	TRBD2	TRBJ2-1	TGTGCCAGCAGTTTGGTATCGGGACTAGCGGGAGGGATCCCGTTCTTC	CASSLVSGLAGGIPFF
TRBV2	.	TRBD2	TRBJ2-7	TGTGCCACTTCCCGGCTAGCGGGAGGGCCCTACGAGCAGTACTTC	CATSRLAGGPYEQYF
TRBV7-2	few	TRBD2	TRBJ2-1	TGTGCCAGCAGCTTTCGGACTAGCGGGAGGAATGAGCAGTTCTTC	CASSFRTSGRNEQFF
TRBV6-5	few	TRBD1	TRBJ2-7	TGTGCCAGCAGAACCGGGACAGGCCGCTCGGGGCAGTACTTC	CASRTGTGRSGQYF
TRBV27	few	.	TRBJ2-7	TGTGCCAGCAGTTTAGACGGGGAGGCCTACGAGCAGTACTTC	CASSLDGEAYEQYF
TRBV2	.	TRBD1	TRBJ2-3	TGTGCCAGCAGGCCCACAGGGGCAGATACGCAGTATTTT	CASRPTGADTQYF
TRBV18	few	.	TRBJ1-1	TGTGCCAGCTCACAAACGACAAACACTGAAGCTTTCTTT	CASSQTTNTEAFF
TRBV7-9	few	TRBD2	TRBJ2-3	TGTGCCAGCAGCCCGGAAGGACTAGCGGGGGCAGATACGCAGTATTTT	CASSPEGLAGADTQYF
TRBV2	few	TRBD1	TRBJ2-1	TGTGCCAGCAGCCAGGGGACAGGGAAGACGGACGAGCAGTTCTTC	CASSQGTGKTDEQFF
TRBV6-5	.	TRBD1	TRBJ2-5	TGTGCCAGCAGGAAAGACAGGGGGCCAGAGACCCAGTACTTC	CASRKDRGPETQYF
TRBV7-2	.	.	TRBJ2-7	TGTGCCAGCAGCTTAGAACAGAGAACCTACGAGCAGTACTTC	CASSLEQRTYEQYF